This T cell receptor beta chain was obtained from a study of shared clonotypes between healthy human individuals. The assay was immunoSEQ multiplex PCR, and TCRdb's table has in-frame clones only and misses some. The sample records 2 million to 2.5 million clones, under 95% being singletons. Cells designated naive CD8 were CD45RO-negative and were positively selected for CCR7, with terminally differentiated effector memory CD45RA+ cells excluded. J was trimmed by 0 bases and V by 4 bases; bases with no gene match: 12. Germline V gene lookup returns CDR1 SGHNT and CDR2 YYREEE (reference sequence). The length of the CDR3 is 18 residues.

Sequencing input: naive CD8+ T cells from PBMCs. V usage is TRBV5-4 and J usage is TRBJ2-1; 8 bases map to TRBD2. The receptor comes from a man aged 18 to 30 in good health. Some clones in this sample may be carry-over from other donors' samples. The CDR3 DNA reads as TGTGCCAGCAGCCGCGTAGCGGGACGAATTTACTCCTACAATGAGCAGTTCTTC. Its translation: CASSRVAGRIYSYNEQFF.